What follows is one T cell receptor (beta chain) and its context. This entry is derived from a study of blood T cells in healthy people across ages. Germline values: CDR1 MNHNY, CDR2 SVGAGI (reference sequence). There are 11 residues in the CDR3. A second PCR, run for 7 to 11 cycles, used a sample-barcoded 5' primer plus a J-beta primer mix. TCRdb independently ran MiXCR on the 5' RACE reads; one entry per CDR3 protein. The top ten clones hold about 20% of a sample with more than 550,000 distinct CDR3 sequences, about 20% of them seen once. Sequencing used blood. J is TRBJ2-5 and V is TRBV6-6; no clear D. The DNA end is more similar to TRBJ2-7, so the J call may be wrong. The sequence was collected from a man between 65 and 80 years old in good health. The CDR3 DNA reads as TGTGCCAGCAGTGCCGAGAGCGAGCAGTACTTC. This sequence encodes CASSAESEQYF.